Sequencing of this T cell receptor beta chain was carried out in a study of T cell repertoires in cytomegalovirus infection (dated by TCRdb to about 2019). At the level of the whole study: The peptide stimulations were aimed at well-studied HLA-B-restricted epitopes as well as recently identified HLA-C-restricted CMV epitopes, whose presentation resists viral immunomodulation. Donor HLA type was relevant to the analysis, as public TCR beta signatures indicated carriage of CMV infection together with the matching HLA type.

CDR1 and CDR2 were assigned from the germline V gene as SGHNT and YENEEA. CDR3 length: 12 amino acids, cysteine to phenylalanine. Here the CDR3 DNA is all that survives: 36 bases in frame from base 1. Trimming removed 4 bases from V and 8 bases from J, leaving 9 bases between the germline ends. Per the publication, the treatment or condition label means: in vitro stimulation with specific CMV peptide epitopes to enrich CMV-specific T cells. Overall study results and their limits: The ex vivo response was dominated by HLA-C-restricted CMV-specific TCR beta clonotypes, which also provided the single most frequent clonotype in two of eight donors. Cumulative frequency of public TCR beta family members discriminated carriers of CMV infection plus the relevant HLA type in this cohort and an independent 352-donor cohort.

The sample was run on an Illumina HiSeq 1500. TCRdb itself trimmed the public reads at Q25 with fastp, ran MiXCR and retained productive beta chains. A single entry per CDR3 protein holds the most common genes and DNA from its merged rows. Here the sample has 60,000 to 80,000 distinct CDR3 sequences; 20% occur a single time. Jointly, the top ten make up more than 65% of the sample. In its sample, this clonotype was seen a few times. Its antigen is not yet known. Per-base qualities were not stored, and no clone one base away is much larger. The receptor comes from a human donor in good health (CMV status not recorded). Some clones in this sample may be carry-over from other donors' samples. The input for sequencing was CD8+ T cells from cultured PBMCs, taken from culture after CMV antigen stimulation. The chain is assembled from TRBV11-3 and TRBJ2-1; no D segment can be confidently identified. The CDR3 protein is CASSSRPDEQFF. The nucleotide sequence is TGTGCCAGCAGCTCACGCCCGGATGAGCAGTTCTTC.